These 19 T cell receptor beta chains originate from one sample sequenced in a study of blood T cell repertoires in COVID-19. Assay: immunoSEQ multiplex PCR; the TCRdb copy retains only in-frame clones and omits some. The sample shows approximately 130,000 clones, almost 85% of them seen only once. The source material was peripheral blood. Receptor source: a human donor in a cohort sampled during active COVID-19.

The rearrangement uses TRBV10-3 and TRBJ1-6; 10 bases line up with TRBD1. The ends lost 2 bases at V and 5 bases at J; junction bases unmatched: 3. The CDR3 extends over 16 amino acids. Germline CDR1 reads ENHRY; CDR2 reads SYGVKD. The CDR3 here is CAISEGTGVDNSPLHF. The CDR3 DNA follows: TGTGCCATCAGTGAGGGGACAGGGGTGGATAATTCACCCCTCCACTTT.

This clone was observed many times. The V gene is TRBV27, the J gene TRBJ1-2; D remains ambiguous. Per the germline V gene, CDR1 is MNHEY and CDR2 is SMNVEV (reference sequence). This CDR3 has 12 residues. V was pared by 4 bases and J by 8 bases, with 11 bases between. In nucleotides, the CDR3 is TGTGCCAGCAGTTCGCGGGGAGGCGGCTACACCTTC. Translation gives CASSSRGGGYTF.

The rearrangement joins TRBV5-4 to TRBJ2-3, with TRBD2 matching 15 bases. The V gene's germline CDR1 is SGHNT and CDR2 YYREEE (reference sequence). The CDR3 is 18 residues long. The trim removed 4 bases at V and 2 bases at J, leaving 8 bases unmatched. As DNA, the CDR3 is TGTGCCAGCAGCCTAGGGACTAGCGGGGGGACTAACACAGATACGCAGTATTTT. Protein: CASSLGTSGGTNTDTQYF. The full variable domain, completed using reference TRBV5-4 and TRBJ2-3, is ETGVTQSPTHLIKTRGQQVTLRCSSQSGHNTVSWYQQALGQGPQFIFQYYREEENGRGNFPPRFSGLQFPNYSSELNVNALELDDSALYLCASSLGTSGGTNTDTQYFGPGTRLTVL.

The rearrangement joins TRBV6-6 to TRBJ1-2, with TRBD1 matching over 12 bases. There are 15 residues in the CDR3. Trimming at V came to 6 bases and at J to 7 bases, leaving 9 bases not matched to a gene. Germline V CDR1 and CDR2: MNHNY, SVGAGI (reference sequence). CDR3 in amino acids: CASSYTGQGAGGYTF. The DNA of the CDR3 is TGTGCCAGCAGCTACACGGGACAGGGGGCGGGTGGCTACACCTTC.

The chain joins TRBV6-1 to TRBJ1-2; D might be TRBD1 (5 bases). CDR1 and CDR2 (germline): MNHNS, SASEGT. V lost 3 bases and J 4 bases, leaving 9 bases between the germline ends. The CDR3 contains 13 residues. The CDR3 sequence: CASSDRQLYGYTF. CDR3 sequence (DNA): TGTGCCAGCAGTGACAGACAGCTCTATGGCTACACCTTC.

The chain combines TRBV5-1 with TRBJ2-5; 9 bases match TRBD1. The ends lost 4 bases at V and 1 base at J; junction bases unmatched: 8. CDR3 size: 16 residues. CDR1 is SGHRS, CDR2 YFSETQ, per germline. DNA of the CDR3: TGCGCCAGCAGCCCGGGGGACAGGGTCAGCCAAGAGACCCAGTACTTC. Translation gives CASSPGDRVSQETQYF.

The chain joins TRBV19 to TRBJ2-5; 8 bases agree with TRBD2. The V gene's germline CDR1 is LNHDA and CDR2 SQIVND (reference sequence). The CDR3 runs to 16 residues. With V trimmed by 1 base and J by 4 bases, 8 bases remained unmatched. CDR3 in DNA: TGTGCCAGTAGTATAGTTCCCGGGGGGGCCCCAGAGACCCAGTACTTC. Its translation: CASSIVPGGAPETQYF.

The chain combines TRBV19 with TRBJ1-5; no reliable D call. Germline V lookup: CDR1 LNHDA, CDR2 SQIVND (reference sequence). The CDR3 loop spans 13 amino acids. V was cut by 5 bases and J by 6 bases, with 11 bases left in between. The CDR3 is CASSERETQPQHF. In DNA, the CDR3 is TGTGCCAGTAGTGAGCGGGAAACTCAGCCCCAGCATTTT.

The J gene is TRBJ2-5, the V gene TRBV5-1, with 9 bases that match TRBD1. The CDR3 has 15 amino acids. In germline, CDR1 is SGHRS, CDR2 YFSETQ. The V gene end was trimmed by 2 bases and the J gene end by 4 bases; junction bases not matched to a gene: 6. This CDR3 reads CASSFGQGPAETQYF. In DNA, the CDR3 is TGCGCCAGCAGCTTCGGACAGGGGCCTGCAGAGACCCAGTACTTC.

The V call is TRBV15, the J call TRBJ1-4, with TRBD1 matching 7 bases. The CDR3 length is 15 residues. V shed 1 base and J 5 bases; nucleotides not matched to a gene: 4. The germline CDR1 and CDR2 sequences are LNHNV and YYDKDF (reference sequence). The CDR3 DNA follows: TGTGCCACCAGCAGAGGACAGGGTGTGAATGAAAAACTGTTTTTT. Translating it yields CATSRGQGVNEKLFF.

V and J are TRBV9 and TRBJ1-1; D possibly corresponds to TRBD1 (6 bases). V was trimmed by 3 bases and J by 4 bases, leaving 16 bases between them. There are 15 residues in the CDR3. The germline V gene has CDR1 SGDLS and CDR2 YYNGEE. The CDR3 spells CASSAEQGWGTEAFF. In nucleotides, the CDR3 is TGTGCCAGCAGCGCCGAACAGGGTTGGGGCACTGAAGCTTTCTTT.

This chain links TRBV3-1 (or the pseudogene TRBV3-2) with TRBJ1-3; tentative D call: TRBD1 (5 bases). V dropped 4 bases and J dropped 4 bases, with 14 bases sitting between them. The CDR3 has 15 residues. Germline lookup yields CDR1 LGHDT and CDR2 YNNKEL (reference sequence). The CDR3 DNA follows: TGTGCCAGCAGCCGTGCCGGGACTATAGGAAACACCATATATTTT. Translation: CASSRAGTIGNTIYF.

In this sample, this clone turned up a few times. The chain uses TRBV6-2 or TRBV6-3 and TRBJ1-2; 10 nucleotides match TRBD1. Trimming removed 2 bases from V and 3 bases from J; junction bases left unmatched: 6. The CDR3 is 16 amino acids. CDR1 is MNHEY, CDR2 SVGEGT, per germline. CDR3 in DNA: TGTGCCAGCAGTTACGAGACAGGGGGCGCAGACTATGGCTACACCTTC. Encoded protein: CASSYETGGADYGYTF.

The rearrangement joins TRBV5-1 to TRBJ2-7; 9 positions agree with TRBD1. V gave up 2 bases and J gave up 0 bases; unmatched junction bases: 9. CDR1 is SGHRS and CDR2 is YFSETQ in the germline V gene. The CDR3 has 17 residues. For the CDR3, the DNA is TGCGCCAGCAGCTTCCTCACAGGGGGCTCAAACTCCTACGAGCAGTACTTC. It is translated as CASSFLTGGSNSYEQYF.

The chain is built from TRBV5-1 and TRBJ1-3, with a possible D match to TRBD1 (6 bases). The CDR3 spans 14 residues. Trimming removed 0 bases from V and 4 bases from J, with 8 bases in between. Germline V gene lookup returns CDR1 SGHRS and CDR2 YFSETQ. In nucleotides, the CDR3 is TGCGCCAGCAGCTTGGTACAGGGAGGAAACACCATATATTTT. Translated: CASSLVQGGNTIYF. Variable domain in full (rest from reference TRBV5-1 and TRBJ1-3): KAGVTQTPRYLIKTRGQQVTLSCSPISGHRSVSWYQQTPGQGLQFLFEYFSETQRNKGNFPGRFSGRQFSNSRSEMNVSTLELGDSALYLCASSLVQGGNTIYFGEGSWLTVV.

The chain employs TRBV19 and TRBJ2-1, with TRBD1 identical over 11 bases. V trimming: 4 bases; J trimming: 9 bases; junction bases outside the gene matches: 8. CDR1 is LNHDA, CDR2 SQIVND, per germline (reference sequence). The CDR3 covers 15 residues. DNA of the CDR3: TGTGCCAGTAGTAGGGGACAGGGGGTTCGGGGTGAGCAGTTCTTC. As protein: CASSRGQGVRGEQFF.

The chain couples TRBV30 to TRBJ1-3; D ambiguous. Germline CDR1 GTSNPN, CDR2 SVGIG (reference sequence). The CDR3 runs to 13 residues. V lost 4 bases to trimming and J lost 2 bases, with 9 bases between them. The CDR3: CAWNGRAGNTIYF. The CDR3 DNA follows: TGTGCCTGGAACGGTCGGGCTGGAAACACCATATATTTT. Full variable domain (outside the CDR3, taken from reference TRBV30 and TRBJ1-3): SQTIHQWPATLVQPVGSPLSLECTVEGTSNPNLYWYRQAAGRGLQLLFYSVGIGQISSEVPQNLSASRPQDRQFILSSKKLLLSDSGFYLCAWNGRAGNTIYFGEGSWLTVV.

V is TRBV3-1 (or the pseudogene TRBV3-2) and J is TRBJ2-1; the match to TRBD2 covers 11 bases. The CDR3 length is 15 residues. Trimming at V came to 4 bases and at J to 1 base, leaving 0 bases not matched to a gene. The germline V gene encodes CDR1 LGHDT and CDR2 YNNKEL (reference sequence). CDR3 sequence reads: CASSPSGGSYNEQFF. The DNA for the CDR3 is TGTGCCAGCAGCCCTAGCGGGGGGTCCTACAATGAGCAGTTCTTC.

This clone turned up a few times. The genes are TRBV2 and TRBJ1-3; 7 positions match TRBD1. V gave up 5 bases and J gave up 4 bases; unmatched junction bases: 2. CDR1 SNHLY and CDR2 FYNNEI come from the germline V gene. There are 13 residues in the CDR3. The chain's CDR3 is CASSMGQGNTIYF. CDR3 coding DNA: TGTGCCAGCAGTATGGGACAGGGAAACACCATATATTTT. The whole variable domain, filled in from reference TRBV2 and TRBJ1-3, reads EPEVTQTPSHQVTQMGQEVILRCVPISNHLYFYWYRQILGQKVEFLVSFYNNEISEKSEIFDDQFSVERPDGSNFTLKIRSTKLEDSAMYFCASSMGQGNTIYFGEGSWLTVV.